The 5 T cell receptor beta chains reported below all come from one sample, sequenced in a study of human T cells and chemical hapten exposure. This sample's time point: pre-sensitization, week 0. The treatment is: therapeutic diphenylcyclopropenone sensitization with weekly scalp DPC. TCRdb called the RACE reads again in MiXCR, with one record for every CDR3 protein. The table has approximately 320,000 distinct CDR3 sequences, around 5.5% seen once. The source material was whole blood, sampled in connection with sensitization to the hapten diphenylcyclopropenone (DPC). The receptors derive from a woman between 18 and 30 years old with alopecia areata. Some clones in this sample may be carry-over from other donors' samples.

This clonotype was counted a few times. This chain connects TRBV6-5 to TRBJ1-1; a possible D gene is TRBD1 (6 bases). Trimming stripped 4 bases from V and 8 bases from J, with 23 bases between. CDR1 MNHEY and CDR2 SVGAGI come from the germline V gene. The CDR3 contains 16 residues. In DNA, the CDR3 is TGTGCCAGCAGTTTCTCAAGGGCCGGCCCGGGGGGCGAAGCTTTCTTT. The encoded protein is CASSFSRAGPGGEAFF.

In its sample, this clonotype was seen many times. The J gene is TRBJ2-1, the V gene TRBV3-1; TRBD1 matches 7 bases. The CDR3 contains 20 residues. Per germline, CDR1 LGHDT and CDR2 YNNKEL (reference sequence). V lost 4 bases, J lost 1 base, and 19 bases stayed unmatched. The CDR3 reads CASSPSQGTKSTRSYNEQFF. CDR3 DNA sequence: TGTGCCAGCAGCCCCTCACAGGGGACGAAATCTACTCGTTCCTACAATGAGCAGTTCTTC.

V usage is TRBV6-5 and J usage is TRBJ1-6; a weak D match, TRBD1 (5 bases). Germline V gene sequence: CDR1 MNHEY, CDR2 SVGAGI. The ends were cut back, 5 bases at V and 10 bases at J, with 15 bases in the middle. There are 14 residues in the CDR3. In DNA, the CDR3 is TGTGCCAGCAGTAGGACACAGAATAGGTCACCCCTCCACTTT. The encoded protein is CASSRTQNRSPLHF.

This clonotype was picked up a small number of times. The gene calls are TRBV14 and TRBJ2-7; D remains ambiguous. Trimming took off 1 base at V and 7 bases at J, with 11 bases between the two ends. There are 13 residues in the CDR3. Germline values: CDR1 SGHDN, CDR2 FVKESK. The CDR3 loop reads CASSQGVRKEQYF. The CDR3 DNA follows: TGTGCCAGCAGCCAAGGGGTTCGGAAGGAGCAGTACTTC.

This clonotype was found many times. This chain links TRBV20-1 with TRBJ2-7; D is unresolved. Per the germline V gene, CDR1 is DFQATT and CDR2 is SNEGSKA (reference sequence). This CDR3 has 13 amino acids. V was trimmed by 7 bases and J by 5 bases, leaving 18 bases between them. The CDR3: CSVGPSTRNEQYF. CDR3 in DNA: TGCAGTGTTGGGCCTTCCACGAGGAACGAGCAGTACTTC.